Below, 6 T cell receptor beta chains from the same sample are listed, as sequenced in a study of shared clonotypes between healthy human individuals. This table comes from immunoSEQ multiplex PCR, and its TCRdb copy is limited to in-frame clones, with some not included. The table has 230,000 or so clones, under 80% seen once. Sequencing input: memory CD4+ T cells sorted from blood. Subset in this sample: CD45RA-negative fraction. All receptors derive from a man under 40 in good health.

The chain's CDR3 is CASSLGTYNEQFF. The CDR3, as DNA: TGTGCCAGCAGCTTAGGGACTTACAATGAGCAGTTCTTC. The chain carries TRBV7-9 and TRBJ2-1; a weak D match, TRBD2 (5 bases). Germline loops: CDR1 SEHNR, CDR2 FQNEAQ (reference sequence). V was clipped by 1 base and J by 4 bases, with 5 bases between them. The CDR3 runs 13 residues.

This clone was recorded a few times. The genes are TRBV29-1 and TRBJ2-5; D is ambiguous. Trimming removed 2 bases at V and 4 bases at J, with 11 bases between. Germline CDR1 SQVTM, CDR2 ANQGSEA. CDR3 length equals 13 residues. The CDR3 region has the DNA TGCAGCGTTGAAATCATAGTGGGAGAGACCCAGTACTTC. This gives the protein CSVEIIVGETQYF.

The V and J genes are TRBV15 and TRBJ2-2; 14 bases are a match to TRBD2. This CDR3 contains 16 residues. The V and J ends lost 5 bases and 7 bases, in that order; junction bases with no gene match: 6. The germline V gene encodes CDR1 LNHNV and CDR2 YYDKDF (reference sequence). The CDR3 is CATSSRTSGRIGELFF. Here the CDR3 DNA reads TGTGCCACCAGCTCTCGGACTAGCGGGAGGATCGGGGAGCTGTTTTTT. The complete variable domain, with remaining parts taken from reference TRBV15 and TRBJ2-2, reads DAMVIQNPRYQVTQFGKPVTLSCSQTLNHNVMYWYQQKSSQAPKLLFHYYDKDFNNEADTPDNFQSRRPNTSFCFLDIRSPGLGDTAMYLCATSSRTSGRIGELFFGEGSRLTVL.

In this sample, this clone turned up a few times. The V call is TRBV6-6, the J call TRBJ2-6; no clear D. The CDR3 loop spans 15 amino acids. In germline, CDR1 is MNHNY, CDR2 SVGAGI (reference sequence). Deletions cut 6 bases from V and 0 bases from J, with 9 bases between. The chain's CDR3 is CASSLTTSGANVLTF. CDR3 sequence (DNA): TGTGCCAGCAGCCTGACCACCTCTGGGGCCAACGTCCTGACTTTC.

The chain uses TRBV10-1 and TRBJ2-1; 9 bases line up with TRBD1. Germline trimming cut 4 bases from V and 4 bases from J; bases unmatched to any gene: 5. The length of the CDR3 is 15 residues. Germline V lookup: CDR1 WNHNN, CDR2 SYGVQD (reference sequence). The CDR3 coding sequence is TGCGCCAGCAGTGGGGGACAGGGCTTATACAATGAGCAGTTCTTC. It translates to CASSGGQGLYNEQFF.

This chain links TRBV18 with TRBJ2-7, with D possibly being TRBD2 (6 bases). Germline values: CDR1 KGHSH, CDR2 LQKENI. This CDR3 region has 15 residues. The V and J ends lost 1 base and 2 bases respectively, with 12 bases between them. DNA for the CDR3: TGTGCCAGCTCACCACAAGGCGGGAAAGCCTACGAGCAGTACTTC. Residues: CASSPQGGKAYEQYF.